The rows below give T cell receptor beta chains drawn from one sample of a study of T cell changes during pregnancy in multiple sclerosis. TCRdb's copy holds only in-frame clones and misses some; the assay was immunoSEQ multiplex PCR. The sample has roughly 20,000 clones, approximately 90% seen once. Material: CD4+ T cells from peripheral blood mononuclear cells, obtained in the third trimester of pregnancy. These receptors were taken from a female donor with multiple sclerosis, enrolled in a pregnancy study. Each CDR3 is given with its conserved first and last residue. Fields, in order: J gene, D gene, V gene, clone size, CDR3 DNA, CDR3 protein. D genes are given only for firm matches. Part of the rows lack a size; the others show once, few, many or a class for expanded clones.

TRBJ2-2	NA	TRBV7-7	NA	TGTGCTAGCAGCTTTCAGGCGAACACCGGGGAGCTGTTTTTT	CASSFQANTGELFF
TRBJ1-4	NA	TRBV10-3	NA	TGTGCCATCAGTCTCGACAGTGCGGCAACTAATGAAAAACTGTTTTTT	CAISLDSAATNEKLFF
TRBJ2-2	NA	TRBV2	NA	TGTACATTACGGAGGGAGAACACCGGGGAGCTGTTTTTT	CTLRRENTGELFF
TRBJ2-5	TRBD2	TRBV5-8	NA	TGTGCCAGCAGCTTAGGACTAGCGGCTACCCAGTACTTC	CASSLGLAATQYF
TRBJ2-7	TRBD1	TRBV6-1	NA	TGTGCCAGCAGCTCACGGGGACAGGCCTACGAGCAGTACTTC	CASSSRGQAYEQYF
TRBJ2-5	NA	TRBV10-1	NA	TGCGCCAGCAGTGAGTCGGGGACACCCCAAGAGACCCAGTACTTC	CASSESGTPQETQYF
TRBJ1-6	NA	TRBV2	NA	TGTGCCAGCAGTCCTAGGGCAGGGATGCTTTCACCCCTCCACTTT	CASSPRAGMLSPLHF
TRBJ2-7	TRBD1	TRBV7-8	NA	TGTGCCAGCAGCGGGACAGGGGGCACCTCCTCCTACGAGCAGTACTTC	CASSGTGGTSSYEQYF
TRBJ1-1	TRBD1	TRBV20-1	NA	TGCAGTGCACCAGACAGGGTTGAAGCTTTCTTT	CSAPDRVEAFF
TRBJ1-2	NA	TRBV28	NA	TGTGCCAGCAGTTTAATCGGGTCCATTAATAACTATGGCTACACCTTC	CASSLIGSINNYGYTF
TRBJ1-6	TRBD1	TRBV7-2	NA	TGTGCCAGCAGCTCCCAGACAGGGGACGGCTCACCCCTCCACTTT	CASSSQTGDGSPLHF
TRBJ1-1	TRBD1	TRBV5-6	NA	TGTGCCAGCAGCCGGACAGGGGGCGCGTACACTGAAGCTTTCTTT	CASSRTGGAYTEAFF
TRBJ1-3	NA	TRBV6-6	once	TGTGCCAGCAGCCTCGACACTGGAAACACCATATATTTT	CASSLDTGNTIYF
TRBJ2-1	TRBD2	TRBV7-3	NA	TGTGCCAGCAGCTTAATGGCTAGCGGGGCAGGTGATGAGCAGTTCTTC	CASSLMASGAGDEQFF
TRBJ2-7	NA	TRBV7-2	once	TGTGCCAGCAGCTTAGGGGCTCTCTACGAGCAGTACTTC	CASSLGALYEQYF
TRBJ2-1	TRBD1	TRBV28	once	TGTGCCAGCAGCCTGCCGGGACAGAACAACAATGAGCAGTTCTTC	CASSLPGQNNNEQFF
TRBJ1-1	NA	TRBV5-1	once	TGCGCCAGCCACTATAACACTGAAGCTTTCTTT	CASHYNTEAFF
TRBJ1-2	NA	TRBV7-2	NA	TGTGCCAGCAGCTTAGAGAGGCAAGCTAACTATGGCTACACCTTC	CASSLERQANYGYTF
TRBJ2-3	NA	TRBV6-1	NA	TGTGCCAGCAAGTTACAGAGCACAGATACGCAGTATTTT	CASKLQSTDTQYF
TRBJ1-1	NA	TRBV7-9	NA	TGTGCCAGCAGCCCTTCCGGTGGCAGGGCGGTTAGTAAGGCTTTCTTT	CASSPSGGRAVSKAFF
TRBJ1-1	NA	TRBV6-4	NA	TGTGCCAGCAGTGTCTCTCAAAACACTGAAGCTTTCTTT	CASSVSQNTEAFF
TRBJ2-2	NA	TRBV28	NA	TGTGCCAGCAGTACCCTACCGGCCAGGGGTTTGACCGGGGAGCTGTTTTTT	CASSTLPARGLTGELFF